This T cell receptor beta chain was obtained from a study of a mutant IDH1 vaccine in newly diagnosed glioma. Time point indicated: week 35, safety follow-up. Every vaccination contained 300 ug of the mutant IDH1 20-mer peptide and was paired with topical imiquimod. CDR1 and CDR2 from the germline V gene are SGHTS and YDEGEE. V was trimmed by 4 bases and J by 4 bases, leaving 13 bases between them. The CDR3 is made up of 14 amino acids. Sequencing used immunoSEQ multiplex PCR; TCRdb keeps in-frame clones, though not all of them. In the table there are tens of thousands of clones, around 81% of which are singletons. This clone occurred once. What it binds is unknown.

The sequence came from a middle-aged man with glioma. Sample: PBMCs, taken from a glioma patient whose treatment included an IDH1 peptide vaccine. The chain combines TRBV5-8 with TRBJ2-3; D not resolved. The CDR3 spells CASSLNFSPDTQYF. The CDR3 coding sequence is TGTGCCAGCAGCCTTAACTTTTCCCCAGATACGCAGTATTTT.